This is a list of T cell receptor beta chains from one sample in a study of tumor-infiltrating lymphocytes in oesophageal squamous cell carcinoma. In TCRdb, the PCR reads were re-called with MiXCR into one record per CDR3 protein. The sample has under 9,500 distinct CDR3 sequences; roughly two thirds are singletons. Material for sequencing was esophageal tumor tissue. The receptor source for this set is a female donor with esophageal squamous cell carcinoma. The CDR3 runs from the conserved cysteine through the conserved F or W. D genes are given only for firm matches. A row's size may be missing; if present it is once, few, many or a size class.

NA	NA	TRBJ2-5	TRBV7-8	CASSATGEETQYF	TGTGCCAGCAGCGCTACAGGAGAGGAGACCCAGTACTTC
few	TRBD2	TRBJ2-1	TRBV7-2	CASSFSGGNNEQFF	TGTGCCAGCAGCTTCTCGGGGGGAAACAATGAGCAGTTCTTC
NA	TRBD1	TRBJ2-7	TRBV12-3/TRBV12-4	CASSTQGASSHEQYF	TGTGCCAGCAGTACACAGGGGGCGAGTAGCCACGAGCAGTACTTC
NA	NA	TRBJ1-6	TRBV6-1	CASSYGGGLNSPLHF	TGTGCCAGCAGTTACGGGGGGGGGCTGAATTCACCCCTCCACTTT
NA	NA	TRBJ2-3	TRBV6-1	CASSDRGGGDLTDTQYF	TGTGCCAGCAGTGATAGAGGCGGCGGAGACCTCACAGATACGCAGTATTTT
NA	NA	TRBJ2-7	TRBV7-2	CASSLDPVTYEQYF	TGTGCCAGCAGCTTAGACCCAGTTACCTACGAGCAGTACTTC
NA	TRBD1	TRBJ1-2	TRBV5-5	CASSWEGTVYGYTF	TGTGCCAGCAGCTGGGAGGGGACAGTCTATGGCTACACCTTC
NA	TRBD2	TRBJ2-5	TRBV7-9	CASSPGLAETQYF	TGTGCCAGCAGCCCCGGACTAGCGGAGACCCAGTACTTC
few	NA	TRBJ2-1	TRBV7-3	CASSSTHNEQFF	TGTGCCAGCAGCTCAACTCACAATGAGCAGTTCTTC
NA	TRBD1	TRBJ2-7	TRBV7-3	CASSLSSGGTGVYYEQYF	TGTGCCAGCAGCTTAAGTTCTGGCGGGACAGGGGTCTACTACGAGCAGTACTTC
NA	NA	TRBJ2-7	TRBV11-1	CASSFPESYEQYF	TGTGCCAGCAGCTTTCCGGAATCCTACGAGCAGTACTTC
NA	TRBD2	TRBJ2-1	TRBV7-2	CASSLVPAGVYNEQFF	TGTGCCAGCAGCTTAGTTCCGGCGGGAGTCTACAATGAGCAGTTCTTC
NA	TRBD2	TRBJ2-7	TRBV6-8	CASGEGRYEQYF	TGTGCCAGCGGGGAGGGGCGTTACGAGCAGTACTTC
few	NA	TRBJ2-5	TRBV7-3	CASSRSGTPEETQYF	TGTGCCAGCAGCCGTTCCGGGACACCCGAAGAGACCCAGTACTTC
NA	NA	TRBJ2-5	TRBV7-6	CASSFGYQETQYF	TGTGCCAGCAGCTTCGGGTACCAAGAGACCCAGTACTTC
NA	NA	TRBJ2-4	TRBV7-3	CASSSRSTGKQYF	TGTGCCAGCAGCTCCAGATCAACAGGGAAGCAGTACTTC
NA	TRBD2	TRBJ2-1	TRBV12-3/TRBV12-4	CASRGTRGYNEQFF	TGTGCCAGCAGGGGGACTAGGGGTTACAATGAGCAGTTCTTC
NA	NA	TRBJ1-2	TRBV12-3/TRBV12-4	CASRALDGYTF	TGTGCCAGCAGGGCATTAGATGGCTACACCTTC
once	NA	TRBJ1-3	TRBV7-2	CASSLAHSSRGNTIYF	TGTGCCAGCAGCTTAGCACACAGTTCTAGAGGAAACACCATATATTTT